This entry features one TCR beta chain sequence. Its antigen remains unknown. With 8 bases clipped from V and 7 bases from J, the junction kept 7 bases outside the gene matches. The CDR3 extends over 12 amino acids. Germline-derived CDR1 and CDR2 are SNHLY and FYNNEI. These data are taken from a study of T cell responses to AZD1222 COVID-19 vaccine. Study-level findings and limits: Sampled repertoires all dated from after the peak T cell response. Most donors were white British, females outnumbered males, and clonal diversity was possibly underestimated. Seropositive AZD1222 recipients at baseline numbered only six or seven. Distributed over spike, vaccine-associated CD4 TCRs predominated at 160-218 and 743-854.

Assay: immunoSEQ multiplex PCR; the TCRdb copy retains only in-frame clones and omits some. The table lists about 88,000 clones, 85% to 90% of them singletons. The receptor comes from an adult in good health. Sequences were derived from peripheral blood, sampled on day 0 of AZD1222 vaccination. This sequence joins TRBV2 and TRBJ2-7; 8 bases are a match to TRBD2. The CDR3 loop reads CASLLAGDEQYF. CDR3 DNA sequence: TGTGCCAGCTTGCTAGCGGGTGATGAGCAGTACTTC.